The 5 T cell receptor gamma chains below come from one sample, sequenced in a study of in vitro expanded adult blood gammadelta T cells. After expansion, live CD3+ TCRgammadelta+ Vgamma9+ Vdelta2+ T cells were FACS-sorted. Before expansion, PBMC got 1 uM zoledronate for one day and were washed three times. The cells grew for 14 days in culture, receiving fresh IL-2 every 3 to 4 days. For these TCRs, the target antigens are not known. TCRdb reanalyzed the 5' RACE reads using CATT. The table has several hundred gamma-chain clones, around 15% seen once. Material: gamma-delta T cells from peripheral blood expanded in culture, obtained from an in vitro culture stimulated with zoledronate. The receptors shown here come from an adult in good health.

This clone is labeled as medium-sized. The chain couples TRGV9 to TRGJP. V lost 0 bases and J lost 6; bases outside the gene matches: 5. Germline V gene sequence: CDR1 GITISATS, CDR2 ISYDGTV (reference sequence). The CDR3 covers 17 residues. CDR3 in DNA: TGTGCCTTGTGGGAGGTGGCTACAGAGTTGGGCAAAAAAATCAAGGTATTT. This encodes CALWEVATELGKKIKVF.

This clone is judged hyperexpanded. At the DNA level, this CDR3 is encoded by other sequences in the same sample as well. The chain employs TRGV9 and TRGJP. V shed 0 bases, J shed 7 bases, and the junction held 3 bases outside the gene matches. There are 16 residues in the CDR3. Germline CDR1 GITISATS, CDR2 ISYDGTV (reference sequence). Here the CDR3 DNA reads TGTGCCTTGTGGGAGGTGCGGGAGTTGGGCAAAAAAATCAAGGTATTT. This encodes CALWEVRELGKKIKVF.

This clone was detected a few times. This could be a read error, since a much larger clone is one nucleotide away. The chain employs TRGV9 and TRGJP. Here the J gene came from matching the DNA to germline, since TCRdb omits it. Germline values: CDR1 GITISATS, CDR2 ISYDGTV (reference sequence). The CDR3 has 16 amino acids. CDR3 amino acids: CALWEVPELSKKIKVF. CDR3 nucleotide sequence: TGTGCCTTGTGGGAGGTGCCAGAGTTGAGCAAAAAAATCAAGGTATTT.

This clone qualifies as large. V usage is TRGV10 and J usage is TRGJ1 or TRGJ2. TRGV10 is treated as an ORF (open reading frame) with a function not yet certain. This CDR3 contains 11 residues. The trim removed 8 bases at V and 2 bases at J, leaving 1 base unmatched. The DNA of the CDR3 is TGTGCTGCGTGGGATTATTATAAGAAACTCTTT. This translates into CAAWDYYKKLF.

This clone was seen a few times. A much larger clone is a single base away; this may be a read error. This chain uses TRGV9 with TRGJP. TCRdb supplies no J gene; here it was assigned by aligning the nucleotide sequence to germline. Germline V gene lookup returns CDR1 GITISATS and CDR2 ISYDGTV (reference sequence). The J segment lost 9 bases and the V segment lost 0 bases, leaving 5 bases of the junction unmatched. The CDR3 is 16 amino acids. The CDR3 nucleotides are TGTGCCTTGTGGGAGGTGCGGGCGTTGGGCAAAAAAATCAAGGTATTT. It specifies CALWEVRALGKKIKVF.